The 14 T cell receptor beta chains below come from one sample, sequenced in a study of cytomegalovirus exposure and HLA in healthy donors. PCR amplification relied on 60 Vbeta primers (plus 13 Jbeta primers). Repertoires were generated with immunoSEQ multiplex PCR, while TCRdb's copy carries only in-frame clones and drops some. In the table there are around 140,000 clones, around 80% of which are singletons. Sequencing used PBMCs. Receptor source: a female donor in good health and CMV-seropositive.

The genes are TRBV27 and TRBJ1-6; D is unresolved. The CDR3 runs to 15 residues. Trimming left V 5 bases short and J 8 bases short, with 16 bases between. Looked up from germline, CDR1 is MNHEY and CDR2 is SMNVEV (reference sequence). The CDR3 reads CASSPLALTDSPLHF. DNA for the CDR3: TGTGCCAGCAGTCCTTTAGCCCTTACTGATTCACCCCTCCACTTT.

The V and J genes are TRBV30 and TRBJ2-2; 7 bases align to TRBD1. This CDR3 is built from 14 residues. The V gene end was trimmed by 5 bases and the J gene end by 5 bases; junction bases not matched to a gene: 8. Germline CDR1 reads GTSNPN; CDR2 reads SVGIG (reference sequence). DNA of the CDR3: TGTGCCTGGCACACAGGGGTGGTGACCGGGGAGCTGTTTTTT. It yields the protein CAWHTGVVTGELFF.

This chain connects TRBV30 to TRBJ1-6; D is uncertain. This CDR3 has 13 amino acids. Trimming removed 3 bases at V and 9 bases at J, with 12 bases between. Germline V lookup: CDR1 GTSNPN, CDR2 SVGIG (reference sequence). The CDR3 loop is CAWRRRGGSPLHF. CDR3 sequence (DNA): TGTGCCTGGAGGCGCCGAGGTGGTTCACCCCTCCACTTT.

The chain uses TRBV6-5 and TRBJ2-7; TRBD1 aligns across 10 bases. The CDR3 is 14 amino acids. Germline CDR1 is MNHEY and CDR2 is SVGAGI. V dropped 6 bases and J dropped 2; count of bases not matched to a gene: 4. Here the CDR3 reads CASRRTGGTYEQYF. The CDR3 nucleotides read TGTGCCAGCAGGCGGACAGGGGGAACCTACGAGCAGTACTTC.

This clone has a single count. The CDR3 DNA sequence: TGTGCCAGCAGTTTATCGATTCCAGGGGACGATACGCAGTATTTT. Translated: CASSLSIPGDDTQYF. This chain connects TRBV27 to TRBJ2-3; D is perhaps TRBD1 (6 bases). Trimming shortened V by 0 bases and J by 6 bases, and 13 bases separated the two germline ends. The germline gives CDR1 MNHEY, CDR2 SMNVEV (reference sequence). The CDR3 has 15 residues.

The chain has TRBV27 and TRBJ1-4, with D hard to call. Trimming left V 5 bases short and J 9 bases short, with 13 bases between. The CDR3 spans 13 residues. In germline, CDR1 is MNHEY, CDR2 SMNVEV (reference sequence). The CDR3 region is CASSLPGSQKLFF. For the CDR3, the DNA is TGTGCCAGCAGTCTACCGGGATCTCAAAAACTGTTTTTT.

This clone was picked up a small number of times. This chain connects TRBV5-4 to TRBJ1-2, with 9 bases lining up with TRBD1. This CDR3 has 15 amino acids. The germline gives CDR1 SGHNT, CDR2 YYREEE (reference sequence). V lost 4 bases, J lost 4 bases, and 8 bases stayed unmatched. CDR3: CASSGQGHLGYGYTF. In DNA form, the CDR3 reads TGTGCCAGCAGCGGACAGGGGCATTTGGGCTATGGCTACACCTTC. The full variable domain, in which reference TRBV5-4 and TRBJ1-2 provide the parts outside the CDR3, is ETGVTQSPTHLIKTRGQQVTLRCSSQSGHNTVSWYQQALGQGPQFIFQYYREEENGRGNFPPRFSGLQFPNYSSELNVNALELDDSALYLCASSGQGHLGYGYTFGSGTRLTVV.

The chain has TRBV11-2 and TRBJ1-1, with D hard to call. Germline CDR1 SGHAT, CDR2 FQNNGV. The CDR3 contains 15 residues. The V gene lost 0 bases and the J gene lost 6 bases, with 14 bases spanning the gap. The CDR3 bases are TGTGCCAGCAGCTTAGATCTGGCCCACGTCCCTGAAGCTTTCTTT. Encoded protein: CASSLDLAHVPEAFF.

The chain is built from TRBV2 and TRBJ2-5; D gene uncertain. The CDR3 runs 13 residues. The V gene lost 3 bases and the J gene lost 2 bases, with 7 bases spanning the gap. CDR1 SNHLY and CDR2 FYNNEI come from the germline V gene. As DNA, the CDR3 is TGTGCCAGCAGTGAGTCAGATCAAGAGACCCAGTACTTC. This sequence encodes CASSESDQETQYF.

The chain uses TRBV18 and TRBJ2-7, with 8 bases fitting TRBD1. V dropped 3 bases and J dropped 0; count of bases not matched to a gene: 4. The CDR3 runs to 15 residues. The germline CDR1 and CDR2 sequences are KGHSH and LQKENI. In DNA form, the CDR3 reads TGTGCCAGCTCACCGAACAGGGGGAGCTCCTACGAGCAGTACTTC. Translation gives CASSPNRGSSYEQYF. The variable domain in full, with the rest retrieved from reference TRBV18 and TRBJ2-7, is NAGVMQNPRHLVRRRGQEARLRCSPMKGHSHVYWYRQLPEEGLKFMVYLQKENIIDESGMPKERFSAEFPKEGPSILRIQQVVRGDSAAYFCASSPNRGSSYEQYFGPGTRLTVT.

The chain links TRBV7-9 to TRBJ1-6; 7 bases fit TRBD1. This CDR3 contains 15 residues. V shed 6 bases, J shed 5 bases, and the junction held 7 bases outside the gene matches. Germline CDR1 SEHNR, CDR2 FQNEAQ (reference sequence). The CDR3 reads CASRGQLKNNSPLHF. The CDR3 DNA reads as TGTGCCAGCAGGGGACAGTTGAAGAATAATTCACCCCTCCACTTT.

The chain couples TRBV9 to TRBJ1-2, with 8 bases identical to TRBD1. CDR1 and CDR2 from the germline V gene are SGDLS and YYNGEE. The CDR3 spans 14 residues. Germline trimming cut 4 bases from V and 5 bases from J; bases unmatched to any gene: 7. In nucleotides, the CDR3 is TGTGCCAGCAGCTCTGCGGACAGGGCTTATGGCTACACCTTC. Translated, it gives CASSSADRAYGYTF. Full variable domain (rest looked up from reference TRBV9 and TRBJ1-2): DSGVTQTPKHLITATGQRVTLRCSPRSGDLSVYWYQQSLDQGLQFLIQYYNGEERAKGNILERFSAQQFPDLHSELNLSSLELGDSALYFCASSSADRAYGYTFGSGTRLTVV.

The J gene is TRBJ1-1, the V gene TRBV7-2; 11 bases align to TRBD1. CDR3 length: 17 amino acids. V lost 5 bases and J lost 1; bases outside the gene matches: 9. The germline gives CDR1 SGHTA, CDR2 FQGNSA. The CDR3 sequence: CASSPTRTGGTNTEAFF. The CDR3 nucleotides are TGTGCCAGCAGCCCAACACGGACAGGGGGCACGAACACTGAAGCTTTCTTT.

V gene TRBV7-3 combines with J gene TRBJ2-5, with a tentative D call TRBD2 (7 bases). The CDR3 covers 15 residues. With 0 bases removed from V and 5 bases from J, the gap between germline ends came to 13 bases. Looked up from germline, CDR1 is SGHTA and CDR2 is FQGTGA. CDR3 sequence (DNA): TGTGCCAGCAGCTTAACCGGGGGGCGGCAGGAGACCCAGTACTTC. It codes for CASSLTGGRQETQYF. The entire variable domain, with the rest obtained from reference TRBV7-3 and TRBJ2-5, is as follows: GAGVSQTPSNKVTEKGKYVELRCDPISGHTALYWYRQSLGQGPEFLIYFQGTGAADDSGLPNDRFFAVRPEGSVSTLKIQRTERGDSAVYLCASSLTGGRQETQYFGPGTRLLVL.